This TCR beta chain was identified during a study of cytomegalovirus exposure and HLA in healthy donors. Trimming cost V 2 bases and J 2 bases, with 9 bases left between them. Germline V CDR1 and CDR2: LNHDA, SQIVND (reference sequence). The CDR3 has 15 amino acids. Primers included in the PCR were 60 Vbeta and 13 Jbeta primers. Repertoires were generated with immunoSEQ multiplex PCR, while TCRdb's copy carries only in-frame clones and drops some. Of around 140,000 clones in the sample, around 77% are singletons; the top ten hold 4.2%. This sequence joins TRBV19 and TRBJ2-2, with no clear D. The source is a male donor in good health and CMV-seropositive. The sequencing sample was made of PBMCs. CDR3 sequence (DNA): TGTGCCAGTAGTATAACGAGCCTTAACACCGGGGAGCTGTTTTTT. Translated: CASSITSLNTGELFF.